This TCR beta chain was profiled in a study of regulatory T cells in long-lasting Graves disease. Time point given: newly diagnosed GD, antithyroid drugs for less than 3 months. After RNA was extracted from PBMCs, the TCR library was made from it. This clonotype came up many times. Its antigen is not known. Trimming stripped 0 bases from V and 3 bases from J, with 8 bases between. This CDR3 has 14 residues. Per the germline V gene, CDR1 is LGHNA and CDR2 is YNFKEQ. Study findings and constraints: Persistent cases of Graves' showed reduced TCR diversity relative to newly diagnosed patients.

The authors built TCR beta libraries using iRepertoire HTBI primers and Arm-PCR of CDR3 regions. From the multiplex PCR reads, TCRdb called clonotypes with MiXCR, one entry per CDR3 protein. In the table there are a few hundred thousand distinct CDR3 sequences, less than 15% of which are singletons. These sequences were also reported in another study, on T cells in Graves' hyperthyroidism and ophthalmopathy.

The sequence derives from a man aged 25-40 years with Graves disease. Sequenced material: peripheral blood mononuclear cells (PBMCs), taken at new diagnosis, from a patient treated with antithyroid drugs. The chain is built from TRBV4-2 and TRBJ1-1, with a possible D match to TRBD1 (6 bases). CDR3 nucleotide sequence: TGTGCCAGCAGCCAAGAGGGGGCCTACACTGAAGCTTTCTTT. Translation: CASSQEGAYTEAFF.